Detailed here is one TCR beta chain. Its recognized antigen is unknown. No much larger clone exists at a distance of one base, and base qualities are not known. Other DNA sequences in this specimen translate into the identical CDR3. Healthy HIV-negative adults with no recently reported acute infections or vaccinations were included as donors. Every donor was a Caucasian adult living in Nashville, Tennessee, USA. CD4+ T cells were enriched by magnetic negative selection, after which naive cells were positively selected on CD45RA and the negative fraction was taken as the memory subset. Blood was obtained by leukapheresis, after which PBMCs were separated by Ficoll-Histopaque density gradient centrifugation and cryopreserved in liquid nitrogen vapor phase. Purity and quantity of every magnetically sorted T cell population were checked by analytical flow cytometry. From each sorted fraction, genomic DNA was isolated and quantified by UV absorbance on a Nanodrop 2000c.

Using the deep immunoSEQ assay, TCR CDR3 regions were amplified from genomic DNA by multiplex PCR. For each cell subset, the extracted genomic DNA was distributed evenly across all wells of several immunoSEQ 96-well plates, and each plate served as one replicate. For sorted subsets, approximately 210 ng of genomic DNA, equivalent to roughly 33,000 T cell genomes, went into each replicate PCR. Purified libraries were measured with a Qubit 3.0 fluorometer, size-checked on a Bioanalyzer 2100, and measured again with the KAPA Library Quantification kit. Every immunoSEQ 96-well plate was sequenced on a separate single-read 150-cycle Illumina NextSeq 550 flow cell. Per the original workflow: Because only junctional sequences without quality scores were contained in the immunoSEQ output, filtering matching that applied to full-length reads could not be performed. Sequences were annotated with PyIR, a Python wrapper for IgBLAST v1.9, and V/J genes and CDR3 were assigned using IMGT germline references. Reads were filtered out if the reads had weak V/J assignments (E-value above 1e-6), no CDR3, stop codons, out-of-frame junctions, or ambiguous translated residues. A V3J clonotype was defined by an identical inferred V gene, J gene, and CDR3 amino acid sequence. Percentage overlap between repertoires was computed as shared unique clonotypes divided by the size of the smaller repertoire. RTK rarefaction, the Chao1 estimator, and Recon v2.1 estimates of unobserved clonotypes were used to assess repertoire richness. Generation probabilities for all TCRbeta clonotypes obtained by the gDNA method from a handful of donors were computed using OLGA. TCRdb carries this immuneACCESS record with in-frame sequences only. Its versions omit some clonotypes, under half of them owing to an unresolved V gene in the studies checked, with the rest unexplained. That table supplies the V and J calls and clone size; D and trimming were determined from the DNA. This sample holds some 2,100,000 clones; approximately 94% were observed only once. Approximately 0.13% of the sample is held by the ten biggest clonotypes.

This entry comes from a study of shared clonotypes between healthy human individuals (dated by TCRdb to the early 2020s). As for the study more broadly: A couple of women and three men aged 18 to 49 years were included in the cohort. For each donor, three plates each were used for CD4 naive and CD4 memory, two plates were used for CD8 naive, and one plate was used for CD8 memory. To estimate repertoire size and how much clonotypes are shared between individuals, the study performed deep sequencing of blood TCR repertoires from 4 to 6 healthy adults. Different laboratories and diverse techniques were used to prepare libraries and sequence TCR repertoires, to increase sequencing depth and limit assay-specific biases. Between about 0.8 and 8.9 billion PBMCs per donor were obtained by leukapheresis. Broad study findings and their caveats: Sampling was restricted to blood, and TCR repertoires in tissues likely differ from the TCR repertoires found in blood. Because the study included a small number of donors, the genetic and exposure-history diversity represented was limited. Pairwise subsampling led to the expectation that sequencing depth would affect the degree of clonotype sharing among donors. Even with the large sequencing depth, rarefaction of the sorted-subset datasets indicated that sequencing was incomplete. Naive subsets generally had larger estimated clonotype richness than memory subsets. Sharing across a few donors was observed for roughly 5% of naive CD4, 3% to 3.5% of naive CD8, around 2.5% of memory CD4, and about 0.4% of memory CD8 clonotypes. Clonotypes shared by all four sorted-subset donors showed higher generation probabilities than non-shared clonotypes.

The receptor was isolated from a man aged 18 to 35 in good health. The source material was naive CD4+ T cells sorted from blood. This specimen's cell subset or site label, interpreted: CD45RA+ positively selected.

The DNA sequence is TGTGCCTGGGGACCCAACACAGATACGCAGTATTTT. Its protein is CAWGPNTDTQYF. The chain employs TRBV30 and TRBJ2-3; the D gene cannot be named for sure. V is reduced by 5 bases and J by 2 bases, leaving a spacing of 8 bases between them. As encoded in the germline V gene (reference sequence), CDR1 is GTSNPN while CDR2 is SVGIG. The CDR3 covers 12 residues, taking in both the cysteine and the phenylalanine. Only the CDR3 region is kept as DNA, spanning 36 bases read in frame from base 1. With the rest looked up from the reference TRBV30 and TRBJ2-3 genes rather than sequenced, the full variable domain is SQTIHQWPATLVQPVGSPLSLECTVEGTSNPNLYWYRQAAGRGLQLLFYSVGIGQISSEVPQNLSASRPQDRQFILSSKKLLLSDSGFYLCAWGPNTDTQYFGPGTRLTVL.